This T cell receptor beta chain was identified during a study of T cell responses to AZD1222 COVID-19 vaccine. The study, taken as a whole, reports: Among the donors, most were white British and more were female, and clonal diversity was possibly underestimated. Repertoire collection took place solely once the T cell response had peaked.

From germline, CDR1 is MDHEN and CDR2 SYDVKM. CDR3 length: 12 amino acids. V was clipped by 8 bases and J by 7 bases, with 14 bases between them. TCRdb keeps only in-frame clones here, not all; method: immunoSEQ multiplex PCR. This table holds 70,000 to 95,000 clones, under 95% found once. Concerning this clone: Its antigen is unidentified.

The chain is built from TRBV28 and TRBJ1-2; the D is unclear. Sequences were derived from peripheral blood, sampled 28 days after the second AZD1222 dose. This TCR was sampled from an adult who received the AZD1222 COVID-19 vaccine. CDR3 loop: CASLLMGGGYTF. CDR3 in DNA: TGTGCCAGCCTCCTCATGGGAGGTGGCTACACCTTC.